This T cell receptor beta chain emerged from a study of cytomegalovirus exposure and HLA in healthy donors. The overall study: Earlier work reported approximately 110 million unique TCR beta sequences from about 180 million T cells. Study-level results: The study put 150 to 200 TCR beta chains on its list as cytomegalovirus-associated. Specificity for CMV antigens was confirmed in vitro for a few of the CMV-associated chains.

The CDR3 runs to 14 residues. Trimming took off 4 bases at V and 3 bases at J, with 10 bases between the two ends. Germline-derived CDR1 and CDR2 are KGHSH and LQKENI. As for this clone: Its specificity is unknown.

Primers included in the PCR were 60 Vbeta and 13 Jbeta primers. Sequencing was performed with immunoSEQ multiplex PCR; in TCRdb, only in-frame clones are kept and a portion is missing. The sample table includes 100,000 to 150,000 clones. The sequence came from a woman in her forties in good health and CMV-seropositive. The sample taken for sequencing was PBMCs. This chain links TRBV18 with TRBJ1-5, with D perhaps matching TRBD1 (6 bases). The CDR3 DNA sequence: TGTGCCAGCTCACTAGGGGGTTACAATCAGCCCCAGCATTTT. It encodes CASSLGGYNQPQHF.